This T cell receptor (beta chain) came from a study of T cells in Graves' hyperthyroidism and ophthalmopathy. The wider study: Specimen type is peripheral blood, collected at initial diagnosis prior to any treatment.

Looked up from germline, CDR1 is GTSNPN and CDR2 is SVGIG (reference sequence). The CDR3 contains 13 residues. TCR beta CDR3 region amplification was performed from RNA transcripts. HTBI primers were used for first-round RT-PCR of the TCR CDR3. MiXCR, run by TCRdb on the multiplex PCR reads, gives a single entry per CDR3 protein. This table has 300,000 to 450,000 distinct CDR3 sequences, approximately 15% appearing once. In regard to this clonotype: An end of the junction differs from the germline gene, which may be a read error.

The chain joins TRBV30 to TRBJ2-1; D is undetermined. This clonotype originated in a woman between 18 and 30 years old with Graves' hyperthyroidism that later progressed to Graves' ophthalmopathy. Specimen: blood. Here the CDR3 reads CAWSVISVNGQFF. The CDR3 DNA sequence: TGTGCCTGGAGTGTTATAAGCGTAAATGGGCAGTTCTTC.